A single sample is the source of the 24 T cell receptor beta chains below, sequenced in a study of identical twins. TCRdb passed the 5' RACE reads through MiXCR, listing each CDR3 protein once. The repertoire has around 510,000 distinct CDR3 sequences, 14% of them found once; the top ten carry approximately 1%. This same sample was also part of a study on yellow fever vaccine responses in identical twins.

Sequenced sample: CD4+ T cells sorted from blood. The receptors stem from a woman aged 18-29 years in good health.

This chain connects TRBV7-2 to TRBJ2-7; maybe TRBD2 (6 bases). V was pared by 5 bases and J by 7 bases, with 18 bases between. The germline CDR1 and CDR2 sequences are SGHTA and FQGNSA. This CDR3 has 14 amino acids. The CDR3 here is CASSETSGVGEQYF. For the CDR3, the DNA is TGTGCCAGCAGCGAAACCTCGGGGGTGGGAGAGCAGTACTTC. The full variable domain, completed using reference TRBV7-2 and TRBJ2-7, is GAGVSQSPSNKVTEKGKDVELRCDPISGHTALYWYRQSLGQGLEFLIYFQGNSAPDKSGLPSDRFSAERTGGSVSTLTIQRTQQEDSAVYLCASSETSGVGEQYFGPGTRLTVT.

The chain is built from TRBV24-1 and TRBJ2-7; D is possibly TRBD2 (6 bases). Trimming cost V 9 bases and J 3 bases, with 14 bases left between them. Germline lookup yields CDR1 KGHDR and CDR2 SFDVKD. The CDR3 is 13 amino acids. CDR3 sequence (DNA): TGTGCCACCGTAGCGGAGGAAGACTACGAGCAGTACTTC. It yields the protein CATVAEEDYEQYF.

This clonotype has at least ten counts. A junction end diverges from the germline sequence, so it may reflect a read error. The rearrangement uses TRBV5-1 and TRBJ2-7; 7 bases fit TRBD2. CDR1 is SGHRS and CDR2 is YFSETQ in the germline V gene. The CDR3 has 14 amino acids. CDR3 DNA sequence: TGCGCCAGCACCTTGGGCGGGAGCTCCTACGAGCAGTACTTC. Its protein product is CASTLGGSSYEQYF.

V gene TRBV4-2 combines with J gene TRBJ2-3, with TRBD2 matching 15 bases. After removal of 5 bases from V and 2 bases from J, the junction contained 14 bases not matched to a gene. Germline V gene lookup returns CDR1 LGHNA and CDR2 YNFKEQ. The CDR3 has 20 residues. CDR3 nucleotides: TGTGCCAGCAGCGCCAGACCTGCGGGGACTAGCGGGGGGATCACAGATACGCAGTATTTT. It is translated as CASSARPAGTSGGITDTQYF.

The rearrangement links TRBV4-3 to TRBJ2-3; TRBD2 aligns across 7 bases. The V segment lost 0 bases and the J segment 7 bases; nucleotides outside the gene matches: 16. This CDR3 is 18 amino acids long. Germline lookup yields CDR1 LGHNA and CDR2 YSLEER. The CDR3 here is CASSQDQGGRGGSNTQYF. The CDR3 nucleotides read TGCGCCAGCAGCCAAGATCAGGGTGGGCGGGGAGGGTCGAATACGCAGTATTTT.

This clonotype has more than one count but fewer than ten. The V and J genes are TRBV20-1 and TRBJ2-7; D gene uncertain. The length of the CDR3 is 12 residues. V dropped 5 bases and J dropped 0 bases, with 8 bases sitting between them. Germline CDR1 and CDR2: DFQATT and SNEGSKA (reference sequence). The CDR3 reads CSAWTGSYEQYF. As DNA, the CDR3 is TGCAGTGCTTGGACCGGCTCCTACGAGCAGTACTTC.

This clonotype was found a few times. This chain joins TRBV20-1 and TRBJ2-3; 12 nucleotides line up with TRBD2. V dropped 2 bases and J dropped 5; count of bases not matched to a gene: 20. The germline V gene has CDR1 DFQATT and CDR2 SNEGSKA (reference sequence). This CDR3 is built from 20 residues. The CDR3: CSARKGAPGRTSGERDTQYF. The CDR3 bases are TGCAGTGCTAGAAAGGGGGCCCCGGGGAGGACTAGCGGGGAGAGAGATACGCAGTATTTT.

This sequence joins TRBV20-1 and TRBJ1-2; possible D gene TRBD1, 6 bases. The CDR3 runs to 13 residues. From germline, CDR1 is DFQATT and CDR2 SNEGSKA (reference sequence). V lost 6 bases to trimming and J lost 4 bases, with 15 bases between them. CDR3 residues: CSASAGGAYGYTF. The DNA of the CDR3 is TGCAGTGCCTCCGCGGGGGGCGCCTATGGCTACACCTTC.

The chain couples TRBV28 to TRBJ2-2, with 12 bases identical to TRBD1. This CDR3 has 16 residues. Per germline, CDR1 MDHEN and CDR2 SYDVKM. Trimming at V came to 5 bases and at J to 6 bases, leaving 7 bases not matched to a gene. As DNA, the CDR3 is TGTGCCAGCAGTCCCCCGGGACAGGGGGCATCCGGGGAGCTGTTTTTT. This translates into CASSPPGQGASGELFF.

This clonotype was seen many times. The chain is built from TRBV12-3 or TRBV12-4 and TRBJ1-5, with TRBD1 identical over 7 bases. Trimming at V came to 7 bases and at J to 5 bases, leaving 5 bases not matched to a gene. This CDR3 spans 13 amino acids. The CDR3 loop is CASNHRGDQPQHF. The CDR3 nucleotides are TGTGCCAGCAACCACAGGGGAGATCAGCCCCAGCATTTT.

This clonotype appeared a few times. The chain links TRBV20-1 to TRBJ2-1; 8 positions agree with TRBD2. The CDR3 spans 18 residues. The germline gives CDR1 DFQATT, CDR2 SNEGSKA (reference sequence). After removal of 5 bases from V and 1 base from J, the junction contained 16 bases not matched to a gene. CDR3 loop: CSAPTRGGRSRSYNEQFF. CDR3 DNA: TGCAGTGCTCCCACTCGGGGCGGGAGGTCCAGGTCCTACAATGAGCAGTTCTTC.

The J gene is TRBJ2-7, the V gene TRBV6-2 or TRBV6-3; D unclear. CDR1 and CDR2 (germline): MNHEY, SVGEGT. With 8 bases removed from V and 2 bases from J, the gap between germline ends came to 7 bases. CDR3 length equals 11 residues. The CDR3 DNA follows: TGTGCCAGCGGTCATACCTACGAGCAGTACTTC. Translating gives CASGHTYEQYF.

V and J are TRBV7-9 and TRBJ2-3; D call uncertain. Germline CDR1 SEHNR, CDR2 FQNEAQ (reference sequence). This CDR3 has 14 amino acids. Trimming removed 8 bases from V and 5 bases from J, with 17 bases in between. CDR3 protein: CASVQLSYGDTQYF. The DNA for the CDR3 is TGTGCCAGCGTCCAGCTTAGTTACGGAGATACGCAGTATTTT. Supplemented by reference TRBV7-9 and TRBJ2-3, the full variable domain reads DTGVSQNPRHKITKRGQNVTFRCDPISEHNRLYWYRQTLGQGPEFLTYFQNEAQLEKSRLLSDRFSAERPKGSFSTLEIQRTEQGDSAMYLCASVQLSYGDTQYFGPGTRLTVL.

This clonotype was counted only a few times. The chain couples TRBV9 to TRBJ2-3; 8 bases fit TRBD2. Trimming cost V 0 bases and J 2 bases; bases outside gene matches: 14. The CDR3 has 19 amino acids. CDR1 is SGDLS, CDR2 YYNGEE, per germline. The CDR3 bases are TGTGCCAGCAGCGTAGTTGGTAGCGGGATCTATGGTGACACAGATACGCAGTATTTT. As protein: CASSVVGSGIYGDTDTQYF.

This clonotype was recorded many times. CDR3 nucleotides: TGTGCCACCAGGTTTGGATACAATGAGCAGTTCTTC. It is translated as CATRFGYNEQFF. The V gene is TRBV15, the J gene TRBJ2-1, with unresolved D. CDR3 length: 12 amino acids. The ends were cut back, 6 bases at V and 4 bases at J, with 7 bases in the middle. Germline values: CDR1 LNHNV, CDR2 YYDKDF (reference sequence).

The chain links TRBV30 to TRBJ1-1; possible D gene TRBD1, 5 bases. Germline V lookup: CDR1 GTSNPN, CDR2 SVGIG (reference sequence). The length of the CDR3 is 12 residues. Trimming shortened V by 0 bases and J by 5 bases, and 7 bases separated the two germline ends. The CDR3 coding sequence is TGTGCCTGGAGTGTGGGGGGTACTGAAGCTTTCTTT. Its translation is CAWSVGGTEAFF.

This clonotype was counted between two and nine times. This chain connects TRBV10-3 to TRBJ2-1; 10 bases are a match to TRBD1. CDR1 ENHRY and CDR2 SYGVKD come from the germline V gene. This CDR3 is 14 amino acids long. V trimming: 4 bases; J trimming: 5 bases; junction bases outside the gene matches: 2. Here the CDR3 DNA reads TGTGCCATCAGTGCGGGACAGGGGAACAATGAGCAGTTCTTC. Protein: CAISAGQGNNEQFF.

The CDR3 DNA reads TGTGCCAGCAGTTATTCAGGCAGCGGTCAGCCCCAGCATTTT. Translation gives CASSYSGSGQPQHF. J is TRBJ1-5 and V is TRBV6-2 or TRBV6-3; D is ambiguous. This CDR3 is 14 amino acids long. V shed 3 bases and J shed 6 bases, with 12 bases lying between them. Germline V gives CDR1 MNHEY, CDR2 SVGEGT.

A few counts support this clonotype. The chain links TRBV30 to TRBJ1-1; D not resolved. The germline CDR1 and CDR2 sequences are GTSNPN and SVGIG (reference sequence). Trimming took off 0 bases at V and 3 bases at J, with 8 bases between the two ends. This CDR3 comprises 13 residues. The CDR3 loop is CAWSVKGYTEAFF. CDR3 coding DNA: TGTGCCTGGAGTGTAAAGGGCTACACTGAAGCTTTCTTT. Filled out from reference TRBV30 and TRBJ1-1, the complete variable domain reads SQTIHQWPATLVQPVGSPLSLECTVEGTSNPNLYWYRQAAGRGLQLLFYSVGIGQISSEVPQNLSASRPQDRQFILSSKKLLLSDSGFYLCAWSVKGYTEAFFGQGTRLTVV.

The sample holds a few counts of this clonotype. The rearrangement links TRBV12-5 to TRBJ2-3; TRBD2 matches at 11 bases. V was clipped by 4 bases and J by 2 bases; unmatched bases: 11. CDR3 size: 18 residues. Germline CDR1 reads LGHNT; CDR2 reads FRNRAP. CDR3 residues: CASGSGGLAELFTDTQYF. The CDR3 DNA reads TGTGCTAGTGGTTCGGGGGGACTAGCGGAGCTCTTCACAGATACGCAGTATTTT.

The rearrangement links TRBV5-1 to TRBJ2-7, with 11 positions matching TRBD2. This CDR3 has 14 amino acids. V lost 2 bases and J lost 6; bases outside the gene matches: 4. Germline assignment: CDR1 SGHRS and CDR2 YFSETQ. This chain's CDR3 is CASSFSGGEIEQYF. CDR3 bases: TGCGCCAGCAGCTTTAGCGGGGGGGAGATCGAGCAGTACTTC.

The CDR3 coding sequence is TGCGCCAGCAGCCAAGATAGCGGGACTGACGAGCTGTTTTTT. Protein sequence: CASSQDSGTDELFF. The rearrangement uses TRBV4-3 and TRBJ2-2; 8 bases agree with TRBD2. The germline V gene encodes CDR1 LGHNA and CDR2 YSLEER. The CDR3 loop spans 14 amino acids. V was clipped by 0 bases and J by 11 bases; unmatched bases: 5.

In DNA form, the CDR3 reads TGTGCCATCAGTGAAGGGACTAGCGGGTTTGCCTACGAGCAGTACTTC. It translates to CAISEGTSGFAYEQYF. The gene calls are TRBV10-3 and TRBJ2-7; 12 nucleotides agree with TRBD2. Germline trimming cut 3 bases from V and 2 bases from J; bases unmatched to any gene: 5. Germline V gene lookup returns CDR1 ENHRY and CDR2 SYGVKD. The CDR3 spans 16 residues.

Only a few counts were recorded for this clonotype. This chain joins TRBV28 and TRBJ2-7; D gene uncertain. The CDR3 runs 12 residues. Trimming shortened V by 6 bases and J by 3 bases, and 9 bases separated the two germline ends. Germline CDR1 and CDR2: MDHEN and SYDVKM. For the CDR3, the DNA is TGTGCCAGCAGAGAGGCCGGCTACGAGCAGTACTTC. The encoded protein is CASREAGYEQYF.